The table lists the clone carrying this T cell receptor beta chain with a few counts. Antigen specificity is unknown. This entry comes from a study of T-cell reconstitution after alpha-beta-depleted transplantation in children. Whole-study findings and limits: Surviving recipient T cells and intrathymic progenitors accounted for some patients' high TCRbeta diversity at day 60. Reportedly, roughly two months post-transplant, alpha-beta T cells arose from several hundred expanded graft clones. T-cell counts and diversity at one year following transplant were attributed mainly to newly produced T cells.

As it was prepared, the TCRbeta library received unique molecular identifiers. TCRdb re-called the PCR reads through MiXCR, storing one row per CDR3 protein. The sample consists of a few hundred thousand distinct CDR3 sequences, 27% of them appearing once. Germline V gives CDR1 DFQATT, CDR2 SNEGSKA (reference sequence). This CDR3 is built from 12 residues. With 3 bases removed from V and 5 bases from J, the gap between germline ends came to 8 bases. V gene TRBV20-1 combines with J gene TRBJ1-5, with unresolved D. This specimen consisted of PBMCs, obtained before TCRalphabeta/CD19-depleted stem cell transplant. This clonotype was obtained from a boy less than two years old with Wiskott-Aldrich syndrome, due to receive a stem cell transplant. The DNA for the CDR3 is TGCAGTGCTAGCAGAGTCTATCAGCCCCAGCATTTT. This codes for CSASRVYQPQHF.